This entry lists 30 T cell receptor beta chains sequenced from one sample in a study of T cells in Graves' hyperthyroidism and ophthalmopathy. Researchers amplified the TCR beta CDR3 regions from RNA transcripts. TCR CDR3 underwent first-round RT-PCR with the HTBI primer set. TCRdb called the multiplex PCR reads again in MiXCR, with one record for every CDR3 protein. The sample yields 300,000 to 450,000 distinct CDR3 sequences, around 13% seen once. The sequencing sample was made of blood. These receptors originate from a woman aged 60 to 75 with Graves' hyperthyroidism.

This clonotype was observed once. The V gene is TRBV12-3 or TRBV12-4, the J gene TRBJ2-2, with TRBD2 as a possible D gene (8 bases). CDR3 length: 16 amino acids. Trimming cost V 7 bases and J 4 bases, with 19 bases left between them. CDR3 nucleotide sequence: TGTGCCAGCACCCTTAGCGGGACAGCGATCACCGGGGAGCTGTTTTTT. Protein sequence: CASTLSGTAITGELFF.

This clonotype was counted ten times or more. The chain combines TRBV7-9 with TRBJ2-1; 12 bases line up with TRBD2. J lost 8 bases, V lost 10 bases, and 18 bases had no gene match. Germline V lookup: CDR1 SEHNR, CDR2 FQNEAQ (reference sequence). This CDR3 has 17 amino acids. Written as DNA, the CDR3 is TGTGCCACCCAACCTCGGCTAGCGGGAGGGCTTGCCCATGAGCAGTTCTTC. Protein: CATQPRLAGGLAHEQFF. Using reference TRBV7-9 and TRBJ2-1 for the parts outside the CDR3, the full variable domain is DTGVSQNPRHKITKRGQNVTFRCDPISEHNRLYWYRQTLGQGPEFLTYFQNEAQLEKSRLLSDRFSAERPKGSFSTLEIQRTEQGDSAMYLCATQPRLAGGLAHEQFFGPGTRLTVL.

This chain connects TRBV20-1 to TRBJ1-2; 8 nucleotides align to TRBD1. The CDR3 sequence is 14 residues long. CDR1 and CDR2 (germline): DFQATT, SNEGSKA (reference sequence). Trimming at V came to 0 bases and at J to 6 bases, leaving 6 bases not matched to a gene. The CDR3, as DNA: TGCAGTGCTAGAGACAGGACAGGGAGGCATGGCTACACCTTC. Translation gives CSARDRTGRHGYTF.

This clonotype was recorded at least ten times. The V call is TRBV2, the J call TRBJ2-6; no clear D. Trimming took 2 bases from V and 0 from J, leaving 5 bases between them. This CDR3 has 15 residues. CDR1 is SNHLY and CDR2 is FYNNEI in the germline V gene. The CDR3 bases are TGTGCCAGCAGTGAATTGGGCTCTGGGGCCAACGTCCTGACTTTC. Translation gives CASSELGSGANVLTF. Drawing the rest from reference TRBV2 and TRBJ2-6, the complete variable domain is EPEVTQTPSHQVTQMGQEVILRCVPISNHLYFYWYRQILGQKVEFLVSFYNNEISEKSEIFDDQFSVERPDGSNFTLKIRSTKLEDSAMYFCASSELGSGANVLTFGAGSRLTVL.

This clonotype was counted ten times or more. The V gene is TRBV30, the J gene TRBJ2-3; the match to TRBD2 covers 7 bases. The CDR3 consists of 15 residues. Germline V gene data show CDR1 as GTSNPN and CDR2 as SVGIG (reference sequence). V gave up 4 bases and J gave up 5 bases; unmatched junction bases: 12. The CDR3 sequence: CAWNSGGGRGDTQYF. Written as DNA, the CDR3 is TGTGCCTGGAACAGTGGAGGCGGGAGAGGAGATACGCAGTATTTT.

This clonotype was counted at least ten times. The chain employs TRBV25-1 and TRBJ2-7; maybe TRBD1 (7 bases). The CDR3 covers 12 residues. V was cut by 3 bases and J by 6 bases, with 9 bases left in between. Germline lookup yields CDR1 MGHDK and CDR2 SYGVNS. CDR3 loop: CASSDQGGEQYF. The CDR3, as DNA: TGTGCCAGCAGTGATCAGGGGGGCGAGCAGTACTTC.

This clonotype was observed at least ten times. This chain connects TRBV2 to TRBJ2-5; 7 nucleotides match TRBD1. The V gene's germline CDR1 is SNHLY and CDR2 FYNNEI. The CDR3 totals 13 residues. Trimming cost V 6 bases and J 4 bases; bases outside gene matches: 5. In DNA, the CDR3 is TGTGCCAGCAGCGGGAACAGGGGAGAGACCCAGTACTTC. This encodes CASSGNRGETQYF.

This clonotype was observed at least ten times. The V and J genes are TRBV19 and TRBJ1-1, with TRBD1 matching over 7 bases. Germline values: CDR1 LNHDA, CDR2 SQIVND (reference sequence). This CDR3 has 15 amino acids. Trimming removed 5 bases from V and 1 base from J; junction bases left unmatched: 7. CDR3 DNA: TGTGCCAGTAGTGGCTGGACAGGTGGGAACACTGAAGCTTTCTTT. It translates to CASSGWTGGNTEAFF.

The chain employs TRBV7-9 and TRBJ1-2, with TRBD1 identical over 10 bases. CDR1 and CDR2 from the germline V gene are SEHNR and FQNEAQ (reference sequence). J gave up 2 bases and V 0 bases, and 9 bases lay outside the gene matches. CDR3 length equals 18 residues. The CDR3 reads CASSLALTGGASNYGYTF. In DNA form, the CDR3 reads TGTGCCAGCAGCTTAGCGCTGACAGGGGGCGCCTCAAACTATGGCTACACCTTC.

This clonotype was seen many times. The CDR3 DNA sequence: TGTGCCAGCAGCCAGGCTAGGGGTGAGCAGTTCTTC. Amino acid sequence: CASSQARGEQFF. The genes are TRBV3-1 and TRBJ2-1, with D possibly TRBD1 on 5 matching bases. V lost 3 bases and J lost 9, with 9 bases in between. CDR1 is LGHDT, CDR2 YNNKEL, per germline (reference sequence). The CDR3 has 12 residues.

There are a few counts of this clonotype. This sequence joins TRBV2 and TRBJ1-1, with 7 bases matching TRBD1. The CDR3 runs to 14 residues. The V and J ends lost 5 bases and 4 bases, in that order; junction bases with no gene match: 7. Per germline, CDR1 SNHLY and CDR2 FYNNEI. The DNA of the CDR3 is TGTGCCAGCAGTCTCCAGGGGGGGACCACTGAAGCTTTCTTT. Translating gives CASSLQGGTTEAFF.

This clonotype was recorded many times. The chain links TRBV3-1 to TRBJ2-5; the match to TRBD2 covers 8 bases. The CDR3 sequence is 14 residues long. The germline V gene encodes CDR1 LGHDT and CDR2 YNNKEL (reference sequence). V lost 1 base to trimming and J lost 5 bases; unmatched junction nucleotides: 3. CDR3 sequence (DNA): TGTGCCAGCAGCCAAGGGACTAGCTTTGAGACCCAGTACTTC. Protein product: CASSQGTSFETQYF.

The gene calls are TRBV9 and TRBJ2-1, with D perhaps TRBD1 or TRBD2 (5 bases each). This CDR3 contains 13 residues. Trimming shortened V by 0 bases and J by 9 bases, and 10 bases separated the two germline ends. The V gene's germline CDR1 is SGDLS and CDR2 YYNGEE. The chain's CDR3 is CASSVDSGREQFF. The CDR3 DNA reads as TGTGCCAGCAGCGTAGATTCGGGGCGTGAGCAGTTCTTC.

This clonotype appeared a few times. The gene calls are TRBV11-2 and TRBJ2-1; TRBD2 agrees at 10 bases. Germline trimming cut 5 bases from V and 6 bases from J; bases unmatched to any gene: 10. Germline values: CDR1 SGHAT, CDR2 FQNNGV. CDR3 length: 16 residues. Here the CDR3 reads CASSLRTSGGSNEQFF. In DNA form, the CDR3 reads TGTGCCAGCAGCCTCCGGACTAGCGGAGGTAGCAATGAGCAGTTCTTC.

A few counts support this clonotype. V is TRBV5-4 and J is TRBJ1-1; the D is unclear. The CDR3 consists of 13 residues. V lost 1 base and J 1 base, leaving 5 bases between the germline ends. Germline loops: CDR1 SGHNT, CDR2 YYREEE (reference sequence). CDR3 amino acids: CASSLMRNTEAFF. Here the CDR3 DNA reads TGTGCCAGCAGCTTGATGAGGAACACTGAAGCTTTCTTT.

A note on this clonotype: This may be a read error: a much more frequent sequence differs by one nucleotide. This chain joins TRBV7-3 and TRBJ2-2, with a weak D call TRBD2 (6 bases). Germline V gene lookup returns CDR1 SGHTA and CDR2 FQGTGA. This CDR3 contains 15 residues. CDR3 region: CASSLRPLNTGGLFF. DNA for the CDR3: TGTGCCAGCAGCTTAAGACCTCTCAACACCGGGGGGCTGTTTTTT. The full variable domain, its missing parts supplied by reference TRBV7-3 and TRBJ2-2, is GAGVSQTPSNKVTEKGKYVELRCDPISGHTALYWYRQSLGQGPEFLIYFQGTGAADDSGLPNDRFFAVRPEGSVSTLKIQRTERGDSAVYLCASSLRPLNTGGLFFGEGSRLTVL.

The chain employs TRBV18 and TRBJ2-1, with TRBD2 matching 8 bases. Per the germline V gene, CDR1 is KGHSH and CDR2 is LQKENI. The CDR3 loop spans 16 amino acids. The V gene end was trimmed by 6 bases and the J gene end by 5 bases; junction bases not matched to a gene: 12. CDR3 region: CASSELAVLSDNEQFF. The CDR3 bases are TGTGCCAGCTCCGAACTAGCGGTCCTTTCTGACAATGAGCAGTTCTTC.

The chain employs TRBV19 and TRBJ1-1; TRBD1 is a possible D gene (6 bases). CDR1 and CDR2 (germline): LNHDA, SQIVND (reference sequence). This CDR3 has 14 amino acids. V was pared by 6 bases and J by 5 bases, with 16 bases between. This CDR3 reads CASRNTGMRTEAFF. As DNA, the CDR3 is TGTGCCAGTAGAAACACAGGGATGAGAACTGAAGCTTTCTTT.

This clonotype was detected many times. The V call is TRBV2, the J call TRBJ2-7; no definite D call. The germline V and J ends were trimmed by 7 bases and 2 bases, with 9 bases remaining between them. The length of the CDR3 is 12 residues. Per germline, CDR1 SNHLY and CDR2 FYNNEI. The CDR3, as DNA: TGTGCCAGCACGAAAACACCCTACGAGCAGTACTTC. Translating gives CASTKTPYEQYF. The complete variable domain, with remaining parts taken from reference TRBV2 and TRBJ2-7, reads EPEVTQTPSHQVTQMGQEVILRCVPISNHLYFYWYRQILGQKVEFLVSFYNNEISEKSEIFDDQFSVERPDGSNFTLKIRSTKLEDSAMYFCASTKTPYEQYFGPGTRLTVT.

The sample holds a few counts of this clonotype. A much larger clone differs from this one at a single base, so this may be a read error. V usage is TRBV12-3 or TRBV12-4 and J usage is TRBJ1-1; D remains unclear. V was clipped by 10 bases and J by 1 base, with 22 bases between them. The CDR3 is 16 amino acids. CDR3 DNA: TGTGCCAACATAGTGGGCACATATATCCCGAACACTGAAGCTTTCTTT. It yields the protein CANIVGTYIPNTEAFF.

Details on this clonotype: This may come from a read error, since a much larger clone is one base off. The rearrangement uses TRBV15 and TRBJ2-5; D ambiguous. Trimming left V 1 base short and J 1 base short, with 7 bases between. The CDR3 has 14 amino acids. Germline-derived CDR1 and CDR2 are LNHNV and YYDKDF (reference sequence). CDR3 residues: CATSRAEGQETQYF. CDR3 bases: TGTGCCACCAGCAGAGCGGAAGGCCAAGAGACCCAGTACTTC.

The gene calls are TRBV5-1 and TRBJ2-1; possibly TRBD2 for D (6 bases). There are 13 residues in the CDR3. V lost 0 bases and J lost 10, with 11 bases in between. Germline V lookup: CDR1 SGHRS, CDR2 YFSETQ. This CDR3 reads CASSLVGGREQFF. In DNA, the CDR3 is TGCGCCAGCAGCTTGGTTGGAGGGAGAGAGCAGTTCTTC.

This clonotype has a count of ten or more. The chain combines TRBV6-1 with TRBJ2-6; D uncertain. CDR1 is MNHNS, CDR2 SASEGT, per germline. V shed 5 bases and J shed 4 bases, with 18 bases lying between them. This CDR3 spans 17 amino acids. The CDR3 DNA is TGTGCCAGCAGTCCACGGCAATATTCGGACGGGGCCAACGTCCTGACTTTC. It encodes CASSPRQYSDGANVLTF.

This clonotype was counted at least ten times. The V and J genes are TRBV29-1 and TRBJ2-7, with 10 bases lining up with TRBD1. CDR3 size: 16 residues. In germline, CDR1 is SQVTM, CDR2 ANQGSEA. V lost 0 bases to trimming and J lost 4 bases; unmatched junction nucleotides: 9. Written as DNA, the CDR3 is TGCAGCGTTGAAGACCCCCCCGGGACAGGGGTGTACGAGCAGTACTTC. The encoded protein is CSVEDPPGTGVYEQYF.

This clonotype occurred many times. The chain recombines TRBV6-2 or TRBV6-3 with TRBJ2-7, with 13 bases matching TRBD2. CDR3 length equals 16 residues. Trimming at V came to 2 bases and at J to 4 bases, leaving 5 bases not matched to a gene. The germline gives CDR1 MNHEY, CDR2 SVGEGT. The CDR3 loop reads CASSYGRTSGSYEQYF. The DNA of the CDR3 is TGTGCCAGCAGTTACGGCCGGACTAGCGGGAGTTACGAGCAGTACTTC.

This clonotype occurred a few times. The chain's CDR3 is CASTEAGQGDEQYF. The CDR3 DNA sequence: TGTGCCAGCACCGAAGCGGGACAGGGCGACGAGCAGTACTTC. V is TRBV25-1 and J is TRBJ2-7; TRBD1 matches at 9 bases. V dropped 7 bases and J dropped 5; count of bases not matched to a gene: 9. Germline V lookup: CDR1 MGHDK, CDR2 SYGVNS. This CDR3 is 14 amino acids long.

This clonotype has ten or more counts. The rearrangement links TRBV27 to TRBJ1-1, with D possibly being TRBD1 (5 bases). Trimming left V 1 base short and J 2 bases short, with 11 bases between. Germline V gene sequence: CDR1 MNHEY, CDR2 SMNVEV (reference sequence). The CDR3 consists of 15 residues. The CDR3 loop is CASSLFGGVNTEAFF. The DNA of the CDR3 is TGTGCCAGCAGTTTATTTGGGGGTGTAAACACTGAAGCTTTCTTT.

This clonotype appeared many times. The chain combines TRBV11-2 with TRBJ2-7; 12 nucleotides align to TRBD2. Losses at the gene ends were 5 bases for V and 2 bases for J; bases not matched to a gene: 7. Germline V gene data show CDR1 as SGHAT and CDR2 as FQNNGV. CDR3 length: 16 amino acids. CDR3 coding DNA: TGTGCCAGCAGCCCTACAGGACTAGCGGGAACCTACGAGCAGTACTTC. It specifies CASSPTGLAGTYEQYF.

Ten or more counts support this clonotype. This sequence joins TRBV4-1 and TRBJ2-1, with D perhaps matching TRBD2 (6 bases). The CDR3 totals 17 residues. Germline V lookup: CDR1 MGHRA, CDR2 YSYEKL. Deletions cut 3 bases from V and 3 bases from J, with 18 bases between. In DNA form, the CDR3 reads TGCGCCAGCAGCCAGAAGATGGGGGAGGACTTCTACAATGAGCAGTTCTTC. It yields the protein CASSQKMGEDFYNEQFF.

This chain uses TRBV27 with TRBJ2-7, with D maybe TRBD2 (5 bases). V lost 6 bases and J lost 1, with 10 bases in between. The CDR3 contains 13 residues. Germline V gives CDR1 MNHEY, CDR2 SMNVEV (reference sequence). CDR3 nucleotide sequence: TGTGCCAGCAGGGGTTCGGGATCCTACGAGCAGTACTTC. It codes for CASRGSGSYEQYF.